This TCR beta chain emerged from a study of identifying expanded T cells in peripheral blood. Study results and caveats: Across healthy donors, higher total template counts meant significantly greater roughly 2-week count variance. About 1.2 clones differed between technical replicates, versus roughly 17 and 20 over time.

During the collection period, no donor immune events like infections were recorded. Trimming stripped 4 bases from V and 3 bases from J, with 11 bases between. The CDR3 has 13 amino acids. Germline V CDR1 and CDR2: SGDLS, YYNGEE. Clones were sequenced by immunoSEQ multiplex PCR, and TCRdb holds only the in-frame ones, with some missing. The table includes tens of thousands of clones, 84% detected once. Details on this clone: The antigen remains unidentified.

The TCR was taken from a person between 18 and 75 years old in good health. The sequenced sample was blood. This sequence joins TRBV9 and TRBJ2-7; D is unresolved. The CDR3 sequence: CASSPYGNYEQYF. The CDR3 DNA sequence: TGTGCCAGCAGCCCCTATGGGAACTACGAGCAGTACTTC.